What follows describes a single T cell receptor beta chain. The clone's antigen remains unknown. There are no base qualities to consult, and no much larger clone falls within one base. The cohort was made up of about 610 healthy bone marrow donors. Cohort members were all nominally healthy when sampled, although unrecorded immune exposures were likely present. The donor was CMV seronegative and was included in the group of over 300 seronegative cohort members. A peripheral blood sample was collected from each donor, and TCR beta sequencing was performed on peripheral blood mononuclear cells. Genomic DNA was extracted from the blood cell samples with the Qiagen DNeasy Blood Extraction Kit. This sample stems from a study of cytomegalovirus exposure and HLA in healthy donors (dated by TCRdb to about 2017). A note on the overall study: An earlier analysis of approximately 600 of the donors reported 276 Gb of sequence data and 117 million unique TCR beta sequences from roughly 180 million T cells. An early release that covered fewer than 800 HLA-typed donors contained approximately 290 gigabases of sequencing data and tens of millions of unique TCR sequences. Among the roughly 370 genotyped donors, approximately 82% belonged to the genetic ancestry cluster associated with self-reported Caucasian donors. The study was designed to test whether signatures of past pathogen exposure could be identified by cataloging public T cell receptors. The T cell repertoires of some 670 subjects were profiled by immunosequencing and related to cytomegalovirus serostatus. In addition to the first cohort of 650 to 750 subjects, a separate validation cohort of some 120 different subjects was used. To predict cytomegalovirus infection status, the study combined high-throughput TCR immunosequencing, statistical association of individual TCRs with disease status, and machine learning. A later analysis re-examined previously published TCR beta repertoires from 500 to 700 donors and added high-resolution HLA genotyping to investigate patterns of TCR occurrence. Rather than using new phenotypic data, the later analysis identified candidate immune exposures from TCR beta sequences and from how often those sequences occurred across donors. An earlier analysis of 500 to 750 of the donors applied high-throughput TCR beta sequencing to assess whether each TCR beta V gene segment acted as functional or pseudogenic. Alongside the repertoire data, information on donor age, sex, ethnicity and CMV serostatus was compiled. A later genetic analysis used genome-wide SNP genotypes for about 60% of the roughly 700 donors, treating that subset as a discovery cohort. All discovery cohort repertoires had been generated on a single sequencing platform. HLA typing included class I and class II loci at four-digit resolution. Typing coverage varied by locus: 629-630 donors for A, B, C, DRB1 and DQB1; roughly 520 for DQA1; nearly 610 for DPA1; roughly 450 for DPB1. Four to six DR-DQ haplotypes were handled as single units for association and clustering, since linkage in the cohort was strong. Among around 400 genotyped donors of the cohort, an average of approximately 240,000 unique TCR beta nucleotide sequences were sequenced per donor, around 20% of them non-productive. What the work shows at the level of the full study, not this receptor alone: An earlier analysis of approximately 530 of the donors showed that most TCR beta V segments appeared in productive rearrangements either about 87% or about 30% of the time, which broadly matched IMGT annotations. About 15 rarely observed V segments, including chromosome 9 orphons, were excluded from the earlier analysis of just under 600 of the donors because counts were too low. A later analysis found that most CMV-associated TCR beta chains appeared HLA-restricted, with HLA associations seemingly driven largely by CMV exposure. Immune exposure information for the cohort was limited to CMV serostatus. Roughly uniform sequencing depth across donors was assumed in presence/absence analyses, although this assumption may not hold. The authors suggested that the approach could potentially be generalized to other disease states and immunological phenotypes. While some public TCRs were present in many individuals, most TCR sequences turned up only very rarely across donors. Assigning TCR associations to individual alleles was difficult when HLA alleles, especially DR and DQ, strongly co-occurred. HLA typing was unavailable for some donors at each locus, so association tests used only the typed subset. A later analysis found that TCR association rates varied across HLA loci, with DRB1 alleles showing the most associated TCRs and HLA-C alleles the fewest. Some IMGT-functional V segments, including TRBV6-2 and TRBV6-3, could not be distinguished by the 87-base-pair reads and were therefore excluded. Linkage disequilibrium might explain the correlated functional status among segregating V segments, but an unknown experimental factor could not be excluded. In a later analysis, HLA-associated TCR beta chains showed more clonal expansion and lower generation probabilities than non-associated chains that were equally common. In a later analysis, several top co-occurrence clusters were reported to appear linked to parvovirus B19, influenza, CMV and Epstein-Barr virus. A group of highly shared sequence variants was considered likely to be a technical artifact of the sequencing pipeline. V-gene and J-gene trimming of TCR beta chains was associated with a missense DCLRE1C variant in a later genetic analysis, and the association was replicated in an independent cohort. In the study, about 150 TCR beta chains were listed as associated with cytomegalovirus. The classifier was reported to diagnose cytomegalovirus status with high specificity and sensitivity in both the original and validation cohorts. According to a later genetic analysis, donors in an Asian-associated ancestry cluster had fewer N-insertions in productive TCRs than the roughly 700-donor mean. A further reported finding was that TCR beta sequences accurately predicted the HLA-A and HLA-B alleles for most subjects in the first cohort. A few of the identified cytomegalovirus-associated TCR beta chains were confirmed in vitro to be specific for cytomegalovirus antigens. Specific HLA alleles were associated with 15,000 to 20,000 TCR beta sequences at a false discovery rate of 0.05 in a later analysis. This cohort had only TCR beta chains sequenced, and the lack of alpha or paired-chain data limited which features could be detected.

Library preparation was by the immunoSEQ multiplex PCR assay. For the multiplex PCR, a mixture combining 60 forward primers for TCR Vbeta segments and 13 reverse primers for TCR Jbeta segments was used. The CDR3 region of rearranged TCR beta genes was amplified from genomic DNA with a multiplex PCR assay. Amplified TCR beta libraries were sequenced as 87-base-pair reads on the Illumina HiSeq System. Per the original workflow: In a later analysis, 80 million or so unique TCR beta chains were counted across the roughly 610 repertoires, and some 10 million of these chains were shared by at least two donors. A nearest-neighbor algorithm error-corrected the raw reads and collapsed the reads into unique sequences, merging closely related sequences to remove PCR and sequencing errors. CDR3 sequences were aligned to IMGT reference sequences to assign V, D and J gene segments. For a sequence to be retained, a match of at least six nucleotides was required to both a V gene segment and a J gene segment. A rearrangement counted as productive if the CDR3 had no stop codons and remained in frame with V and J, and every other rearrangement counted as non-productive. CDR3 was defined by IMGT convention, running from the second conserved V-encoded cysteine to the conserved J-encoded phenylalanine. Sequences without an unambiguous match to a single V gene segment were excluded from the earlier analysis of approximately 560 of the donors. An earlier analysis of 587 of the donors called V segments functional above 56.7% productive rearrangements and segregating when the between-donor standard deviation exceeded 5%. To diagnose cytomegalovirus status from the catalog of TCR beta chain sequences, a statistical classification framework was built. V and J gene assignment, in a later analysis, came from comparing TCR nucleotide sequences with IMGT/GENE-DB human TR gene sequences. A later analysis assigned CDR3 sequences and most-parsimonious VDJ recombination scenarios with the TCRdist pipeline. A later analysis defined each TCR beta chain by its CDR3 amino acid sequence plus V-gene family, and excluded reads lacking a unique V-gene family. A later analysis removed roughly 590 highly shared, low-generation-probability nucleotide sequences to deal with suspected cross-contamination and a sequencing artifact. In a later analysis, a clonal expansion index for each public chain was calculated from normalized within-repertoire ranks of inferred template counts. In a later analysis, generation probabilities were computed with a VDJ recombination model fitted to out-of-frame rearrangements, and the resulting probabilities were checked against IGoR. In a later analysis, hypergeometric tests were used to score TCR-TCR, TCR-HLA and TCR-CMV co-occurrence, with a repertoire-size bias correction applied to TCR pairs. To estimate false discovery rates, a later analysis permuted the HLA or CMV assignments 20 times. In a later analysis, co-occurring TCRs were grouped using DBSCAN, and TCRdist sequence similarity was added for clustering within HLA-allele-positive subsets. Co-occurrence clustering excluded repertoires with fewer than 30,000 or more than 120,000 public chains, plus five with anomalous nucleotide sharing. In TCRdb, the immuneACCESS table is reduced to in-frame sequences with V and J assigned. These tables do not hold every clone; where another copy was compared, an unresolved V gene accounts for under half, and the others remain unexplained. The V and J calls and clone size are taken from that table; D and trimming were inferred from the DNA. For this sample the table gives over 110,000 clones, of which 73% were detected only once. Over 1% of the sample is taken by the ten largest.

CDR1 and CDR2 were assigned from the germline V gene (reference sequence) as MNHEY and SMNVEV. Trimming leaves V shorter by 6 bases and J shorter by 0 bases, with the junction holding 4 bases beyond the gene matches. Measured from the cysteine to the phenylalanine, the CDR3 is 15 residues long. CDR3 DNA only is kept here, 45 bases in frame from base 1. The rearrangement combines TRBV27 with TRBJ1-5, with 8 middle bases fitting TRBD1. The specimen was PBMCs. The sequence was collected from a woman aged 35 to 49 in good health and CMV-seronegative. The DNA sequence reads TGTGCCAGCAGGTACAGGGGGTATAGCAATCAGCCCCAGCATTTT. This is translated as CASRYRGYSNQPQHF.